This T cell receptor beta chain was sequenced during a study of cytomegalovirus exposure and HLA in healthy donors. This CDR3 is built from 16 residues. Trimming cost V 0 bases and J 1 base, with 11 bases left between them. The germline gives CDR1 LNHNV, CDR2 YYDKDF (reference sequence). As to this clone: No antigen is known for it.

The PCR employed 60 Vbeta primers together with 13 Jbeta primers. This table comes from immunoSEQ multiplex PCR, and its TCRdb copy is limited to in-frame clones, with some not included. The repertoire has about 180,000 clones, 75% to 85% of them found once; the top ten carry roughly 1.5%. The study, taken as a whole, reports: TCR beta chains numbering more than 150 were designated cytomegalovirus-associated. Earlier analysis looked at TCR beta V segments, and most were productive about 87% or about 30% of the time.

The chain couples TRBV15 to TRBJ2-3; tentative D call: TRBD2 (5 bases). The TCR was taken from a man aged 18 to 29 in good health and CMV-seronegative. Sequencing was done on a sample of PBMCs. For the CDR3, the DNA is TGTGCCACCAGCAGAGATAGAGGTAGCGGCACAGATACGCAGTATTTT. Translation gives CATSRDRGSGTDTQYF.